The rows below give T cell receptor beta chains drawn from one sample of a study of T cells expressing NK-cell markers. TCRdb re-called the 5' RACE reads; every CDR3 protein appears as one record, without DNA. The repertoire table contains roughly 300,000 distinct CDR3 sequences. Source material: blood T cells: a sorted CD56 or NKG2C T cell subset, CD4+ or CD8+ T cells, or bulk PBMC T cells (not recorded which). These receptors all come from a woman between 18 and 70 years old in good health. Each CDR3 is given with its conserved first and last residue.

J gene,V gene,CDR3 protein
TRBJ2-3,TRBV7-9,CASSPGTISTDTQYF
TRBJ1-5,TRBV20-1,CSVRAGTDSNQPQHF
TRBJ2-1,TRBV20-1,CSARDGGGATNEQFF
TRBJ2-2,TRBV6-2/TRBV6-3,CASSLSAGAGELFF
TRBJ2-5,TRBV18,CASSAGQAETQYF
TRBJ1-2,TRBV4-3,CASSQDTLVGGGGYTF
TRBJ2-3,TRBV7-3,CASSFKSGAGTDTQYF
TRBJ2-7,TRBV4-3,CASSQDQFSYEQYF
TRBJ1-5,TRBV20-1,CSARKRLLGNQPQHF
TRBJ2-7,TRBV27,CTSSLGTGELSEQYF
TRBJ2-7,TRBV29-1,CSVEESGYEQYF
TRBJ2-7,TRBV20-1,CSARGQPTYEQYF
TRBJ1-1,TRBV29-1,CSAGDRLNTEAFF
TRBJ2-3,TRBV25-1,CASSDPEGTDTQYF
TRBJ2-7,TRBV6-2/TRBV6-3,CASRSFSQGTYEQYF
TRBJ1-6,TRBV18,CASSGTDNSPLHF
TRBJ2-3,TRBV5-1,CASSLEPATDTQYF
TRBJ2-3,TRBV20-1,CSAARTGFLADTQYF
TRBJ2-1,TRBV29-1,CSDLSGYNEQFF
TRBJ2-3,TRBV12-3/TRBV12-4,CASSPGEYSDTQYF
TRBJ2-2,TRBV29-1,CSGRQGMDTGELFF
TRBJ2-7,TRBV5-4,CASSLAASGSYEQYF
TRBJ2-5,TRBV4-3,CASSQVWDRDEETQYF